This T cell receptor (beta chain) emerged from a study of T cell repertoires in cytomegalovirus infection. TCRdb re-called the reads with MiXCR, one entry per CDR3 protein. The data show around 900,000 distinct CDR3 sequences, roughly 31% seen once. The CDR3 extends over 14 amino acids. Looked up from germline, CDR1 is SGHNT and CDR2 is YYREEE (reference sequence). V lost 4 bases and J 3 bases, leaving 13 bases between the germline ends. Remarks on this clonotype: What it recognizes is unknown.

This receptor was taken from a human donor in good health (CMV status not recorded). Some clones in this sample may be carry-over from other donors' samples. The sequencing used cultured CD8+ T cells from PBMCs, collected from culture after CMV antigen stimulation. The genes are TRBV5-4 and TRBJ2-5; D is undetermined. The DNA for the CDR3 is TGTGCCAGCAGCGTATTACTCGACAAAGAGACCCAGTACTTC. Its translation: CASSVLLDKETQYF.